The clone carrying this T cell receptor beta chain showed up just a few times. No antigen is known for it. Method: immunoSEQ multiplex PCR; TCRdb's copy keeps in-frame clones and lacks some. Of tens of thousands of clones listed, 83% are singletons. The data belong to a study of T cell responses to AZD1222 COVID-19 vaccine. Whole-study results and caveats: At baseline, seropositivity was found in only six or seven AZD1222 recipients. Females made up more of the donors, who were largely white British, and clonal diversity may have come out too low. Increased Spike-specific TCR breadth and depth were observed after two AZD1222 doses. Across spike, vaccine-associated CD4 TCRs were found, dominant at 160-218 and 743-854.

This TCR was sampled from an adult who received the AZD1222 COVID-19 vaccine. The sequencing here drew on peripheral blood, taken 28 days after the second AZD1222 dose.

The CDR3 reads CASSFSRDRRPETQYF. The CDR3 DNA reads as TGTGCCAGCAGTTTCAGTCGGGACCGCCGGCCAGAGACCCAGTACTTC. The chain employs TRBV27 and TRBJ2-5, with D possibly being TRBD1 or TRBD2 (5 bases each). CDR1 MNHEY and CDR2 SMNVEV come from the germline V gene (reference sequence). This CDR3 has 16 residues. Trimming removed 3 bases from V and 4 bases from J, with 18 bases in between.